Below, one T cell receptor beta chain is given with its context. Only a few counts were recorded for this clone. It has no known antigen specificity. Per-base qualities were not stored, and no clone one base away is much larger. All of the isolated RNA was reverse transcribed with the High Capacity cDNA Reverse Transcription Kit, so expressed TCRB transcripts were sequenced. Naive, central memory and regulatory T cell samples underwent deep immunoSEQ sequencing, averaging roughly 3.5 million total reads per sample. After sorted cells were lysed in RLT buffer, RNA was extracted with DNase-treated RNeasy Micro or Mini kits, with the choice depending on cell number. Each cell subset was processed separately to prevent cross-contamination, with patient and healthy donor samples processed together. The immunoSEQ multiplex PCR was used to amplify TCRB sequences from cDNA, yielding 87-bp fragments that span the CDR3 region. Sequencing of the amplicons was performed on the Illumina HiSeq platform. For the original study's pipeline: PCR bias was computationally corrected using synthetic template baselines, reads within Hamming distance 2 were collapsed, and singletons that could not be merged were discarded. By aligning reads against IMGT, V, D and J genes, CDR3 length, and insertions or deletions at six rearrangement sites were assigned. Within each subset, clonotype counts were normalized to the number of sorted cells before true diversity and Gini coefficients were calculated with the tcR R package. Repertoire sharing was quantified using the overlap coefficient calculated on TCRB nucleotide sequences. Out-of-frame TCRB sequences from naive cells were analyzed as a proxy for the pre-selection repertoire. TCRdb provides this immuneACCESS table in a form limited to in-frame rearrangements. Some clones are lacking; in checked studies, under half of them reflect an unresolved V gene, and why the rest are absent is not known. V and J calls and clone size are given by that table; D and trimming were obtained from the DNA. This sample has 350,000 to 450,000 clones in its table, and approximately 15% of those were observed once. Roughly 0.033% of the sample comes from the top ten.

Each donor gave one peripheral blood draw, averaging about 100 mL, which was collected into heparinised tubes. Using a panel that included CD45RO, CCR7, CD25, CD127, CD95 and CD27, naive, central memory, regulatory and stem cell-like memory CD4+ T cells were sorted on a BD FACSAria II. A purity above 98% was achieved for all sorted populations. PBMCs were separated immediately by Lymphoprep density gradient centrifugation and were stained directly, without being cultured. Samples were stained and sorted in pairs, with one healthy donor and one patient per experiment, so that batch effects were minimized. The entry originates in a study of beta chain features in type 1 diabetes listed by TCRdb under 2018. About the investigation overall: No differences in mean age, gender distribution, total cell number or subset yield were found between patients and healthy donors. A total of about 100,000,000 sorted cells were examined across all samples, and RNA yield correlated strongly with the number of cells per subset. The study compared the TCRB repertoires of sorted circulating CD4+ T cell subsets in recently diagnosed type 1 diabetes patients with those in matched healthy donors. Naive and central memory subsets were obtained from all 30 or so donors, but regulatory and stem cell-like memory subsets were isolated from only 8 patients and about 8 healthy donors. What the study reported, not specific to this receptor: Because the HLA sub-analyses included only small numbers of individuals, any influence of HLA type on TCRB rearrangement was left unresolved. A moderate but significant shortening of TCRB CDR3 length was observed in type 1 diabetes patients in all four CD4+ subsets. Naive, central memory and regulatory TCRB repertoires appeared to be more similar among patients than among healthy donors. Sequencing cDNA rather than genomic DNA could over-represent highly expressing activated cells, although activation and CD3 levels did not differ between groups. Patients with type 1 diabetes made fewer insertions and deleted more nucleotides at VDJ recombination sites, implying thymic rearrangement abnormalities. Shorter templates might have been favored by PCR, but patient and control samples were amplified and corrected together, so both groups would have been affected equally by any skew.

Sequenced input: naive CD4+ T cells from blood. The sample's cell subset or site, from its label and the paper: true naive CD4+ T cells. This clonotype was sampled from a young man in good health.

The CDR3 here reads CASRYGTASSYEQYF. The sequence in DNA is TGTGCCAGCAGATACGGGACTGCCAGCTCCTACGAGCAGTACTTC. The sequence is built from TRBV27 and TRBJ2-7; the best D guess is TRBD2, with 6 bases matching. The germline ends are 15 bases apart after V is trimmed by 6 bases and J by 0 bases. The CDR3, cysteine through phenylalanine, is 15 amino acids long. Just CDR3 DNA is preserved here, 45 bases in frame from base 1. Looking up the germline V gene (reference sequence) yields CDR1 MNHEY and CDR2 SMNVEV.